The 15 T cell receptor beta chains below come from one sample, sequenced in a study of blood T cell repertoires in COVID-19 (dated by TCRdb to 2020 to 2021). The protocol used for the library was the immunoSEQ multiplex PCR assay. TCRdb took over this immuneACCESS table, retaining in-frame rearrangements with V and J assigned. Such tables are incomplete; in checked studies, under half of the missing clones stem from an unresolved V gene, and the remainder is unexplained. The table for this sample lists roughly 62,000 clones; 85% to 90% of them were counted only once. Clones ranked in the top ten supply around 7.4% of the sample. The sample consisted of peripheral blood. These receptors all come from a human donor with active COVID-19. The donor label of this sample is uncertain.

This clone was found a few times. The chain carries TRBV30 and TRBJ2-7; TRBD2 might be the D (6 bases). Germline V gene sequence: CDR1 GTSNPN, CDR2 SVGIG (reference sequence). The length of the CDR3 is 14 residues. Trimming left V 5 bases short and J 2 bases short, with 16 bases between. The CDR3 here is CAWGPRDSTYEQYF. The CDR3 bases are TGTGCCTGGGGACCCCGGGACTCTACCTACGAGCAGTACTTC.

This chain joins TRBV5-1 and TRBJ2-5, with D possibly matching TRBD2 (5 bases). The V gene's germline CDR1 is SGHRS and CDR2 YFSETQ. The CDR3 loop spans 14 amino acids. Trimming stripped 1 base from V and 2 bases from J, with 9 bases between. The CDR3 bases are TGCGCCAGCAGCTTGATGAGGGTTCAAGAGACCCAGTACTTC. This codes for CASSLMRVQETQYF. Full variable domain (remainder filled in from reference TRBV5-1 and TRBJ2-5): KAGVTQTPRYLIKTRGQQVTLSCSPISGHRSVSWYQQTPGQGLQFLFEYFSETQRNKGNFPGRFSGRQFSNSRSEMNVSTLELGDSALYLCASSLMRVQETQYFGPGTRLLVL.

The genes are TRBV29-1 and TRBJ2-5, with TRBD2 identical over 10 bases. The CDR3 sequence is 16 residues long. The trim removed 4 bases at V and 2 bases at J, leaving 10 bases unmatched. Per germline, CDR1 SQVTM and CDR2 ANQGSEA. As DNA, the CDR3 is TGCAGCGTTGTACTAGCGGGATGGGAGGGGCAAGAGACCCAGTACTTC. Protein: CSVVLAGWEGQETQYF.

The V gene is TRBV6-6, the J gene TRBJ1-1; D gene unclear. Germline CDR1 reads MNHNY; CDR2 reads SVGAGI (reference sequence). The CDR3 contains 13 residues. V lost 7 bases to trimming and J lost 3 bases, with 12 bases between them. The CDR3 loop reads CASKVEAYTEAFF. The CDR3 bases are TGTGCCAGCAAGGTGGAGGCCTACACTGAAGCTTTCTTT.

This chain uses TRBV6-5 with TRBJ1-5; the D gene is possibly TRBD1 (5 bases). The length of the CDR3 is 11 residues. Per the germline V gene, CDR1 is MNHEY and CDR2 is SVGAGI. V was clipped by 11 bases and J by 4 bases, with 9 bases between them. For the CDR3, the DNA is TGTGCCCCCCGGGGGAATCAGCCCCAGCATTTT. The encoded protein is CAPRGNQPQHF.

The V and J genes are TRBV10-3 and TRBJ1-2; TRBD1 might be the D (6 bases). With 10 bases removed from V and 4 bases from J, the gap between germline ends came to 25 bases. There are 16 residues in the CDR3. CDR1 and CDR2 (germline): ENHRY, SYGVKD. CDR3 in DNA: TGTGCCACCGGAACCTCGGACAGACCTGCCTCCTATGGCTACACCTTC. Translated: CATGTSDRPASYGYTF.

In its sample, this clone was seen once. The chain joins TRBV19 to TRBJ2-7; 10 bases line up with TRBD2. V shed 4 bases, J shed 6 bases, and the junction held 15 bases outside the gene matches. The V gene's germline CDR1 is LNHDA and CDR2 SQIVND (reference sequence). The CDR3 totals 17 residues. The CDR3 region is CASSNVAKLAGFGEQYF. DNA of the CDR3: TGTGCCAGTAGTAATGTCGCCAAACTAGCGGGATTTGGCGAGCAGTACTTC.

V gene TRBV5-1 combines with J gene TRBJ1-1; TRBD1 aligns across 8 bases. The germline V gene encodes CDR1 SGHRS and CDR2 YFSETQ. The CDR3 extends over 14 amino acids. Trimming removed 3 bases from V and 6 bases from J; junction bases left unmatched: 7. This CDR3 reads CASSSTGGTAEAFF. The DNA of the CDR3 is TGCGCCAGCAGCTCCACAGGGGGGACCGCTGAAGCTTTCTTT.

The chain recombines TRBV4-3 with TRBJ1-4, with D uncertain. The CDR3 runs 15 residues. Germline assignment: CDR1 LGHNA and CDR2 YSLEER. V was trimmed by 4 bases and J by 2 bases, leaving 11 bases between them. CDR3 amino acids: CASSRTRFTNEKLFF. The CDR3 DNA reads TGCGCCAGCAGCCGTACGCGGTTTACTAATGAAAAACTGTTTTTT.

The J gene is TRBJ1-2, the V gene TRBV4-1; D remains unclear. Trimming stripped 4 bases from V and 6 bases from J, with 15 bases between. The CDR3 totals 14 residues. The germline V gene encodes CDR1 MGHRA and CDR2 YSYEKL. As DNA, the CDR3 is TGCGCCAGCAGCCGCGTAAGGCTTCGGGATGGCTACACCTTC. Translated, it gives CASSRVRLRDGYTF.

The rearrangement links TRBV9 to TRBJ2-7, with D possibly matching TRBD2 (5 bases). Trimming took off 0 bases at V and 3 bases at J, with 10 bases between the two ends. The CDR3 contains 14 residues. The V gene's germline CDR1 is SGDLS and CDR2 YYNGEE. The CDR3: CASSVGADNYEQYF. For the CDR3, the DNA is TGTGCCAGCAGCGTAGGAGCGGATAACTACGAGCAGTACTTC.

The count of this clone is one. This chain connects TRBV7-3 to TRBJ2-1; TRBD2 might be the D (5 bases). This CDR3 contains 13 residues. Germline V CDR1 and CDR2: SGHTA, FQGTGA. Trimming removed 2 bases from V and 9 bases from J, with 11 bases in between. This chain's CDR3 is CASSLADEGEQFF. CDR3 coding DNA: TGTGCCAGCAGCTTAGCCGATGAGGGTGAGCAGTTCTTC.

DNA of the CDR3: TGTGCCAGCGTGGCGGATAACACCGGGGAGCTGTTTTTT. Protein: CASVADNTGELFF. The rearrangement uses TRBV2 and TRBJ2-2; D is unclear. This CDR3 spans 13 amino acids. CDR1 SNHLY and CDR2 FYNNEI come from the germline V gene. V was clipped by 8 bases and J by 2 bases, with 9 bases between them.

The chain has TRBV5-1 and TRBJ2-1, with 7 bases matching TRBD2. This CDR3 is built from 13 residues. Germline V CDR1 and CDR2: SGHRS, YFSETQ. V trimming: 6 bases; J trimming: 3 bases; junction bases outside the gene matches: 3. CDR3 protein: CASNGGGYNEQFF. CDR3 nucleotide sequence: TGCGCCAGCAATGGCGGGGGCTACAATGAGCAGTTCTTC. Full variable domain (outside the CDR3, taken from reference TRBV5-1 and TRBJ2-1): KAGVTQTPRYLIKTRGQQVTLSCSPISGHRSVSWYQQTPGQGLQFLFEYFSETQRNKGNFPGRFSGRQFSNSRSEMNVSTLELGDSALYLCASNGGGYNEQFFGPGTRLTVL.

This clone was seen only a few times. The chain recombines TRBV7-9 with TRBJ1-6; tentative D call: TRBD1 (5 bases). The ends were cut back, 0 bases at V and 12 bases at J, with 12 bases in the middle. The CDR3 covers 14 residues. The V gene's germline CDR1 is SEHNR and CDR2 FQNEAQ (reference sequence). The CDR3 protein is CASSLAGQEGPLHF. CDR3 coding DNA: TGTGCCAGCAGCTTAGCGGGGCAGGAGGGACCCCTCCACTTT.